This T cell receptor beta chain was recovered during a study of naive and memory T cell subsets (dated by TCRdb to about 2017). Study-level background: Sorted naive and memory T cell subsets from peripheral blood were analyzed in the study using a UMI-based, open-source pipeline for TCR alpha and beta sequencing. The functional CMV T cell responses agreed completely with IgG serology results. RNA was DNase-treated and reverse transcribed with TCR constant-region primers, mostly using SuperScript III. What the work shows at the level of the full study, not this receptor alone: TCR abundance followed a power law whose exponent differed between naive and memory subsets but was consistent across the three individuals. RNA-based TCR counts may be affected by expression changes linked to T cell activation and differentiation. The repertoire findings for the naive and memory subsets could not be validated against a ground truth, as none was available. Once error correction was done, more than 90% of naive TCR sequences showed up just once, which made the naive abundance distributions much steeper than those of the memory subsets. In both CD4 and CD8 cells, a rise in Gini index and a fall in Shannon and inverse Simpson diversity were observed from naive through CM, EM and EMRA. Single alpha or beta chain sequences, rather than paired alpha/beta receptors, were used to define clonotypes.

As regards this clonotype: Its antigen is still unknown. Per-base quality was not reported, and no clone a single base away is much larger than it.

Receptors were amplified or captured by UMI-ligation and nested PCR. The beta constant-region primer was an equimolar mix of two oligonucleotides covering both TRBC1 and TRBC2. T4 RNA ligase 1 ligated a single-stranded oligonucleotide carrying the SP2 primer and a 12-nucleotide UMI to the cDNA 3' end. The ligated cDNA went through four rounds of PCR with nested alpha and beta constant-region primers together with the SP2 primer. Incubation of the ligation reaction lasted about 19-24 hours at 16 degrees C. PCR2 was typically performed as a SYBR Green qPCR and was stopped at a predetermined threshold so that over-amplification was prevented. Apart from the first purification, every purification step used Agencourt AMPure XP magnetic beads. Libraries were quantified by Qubit and checked on a TapeStation, with a main peak expected near 650 bp. Pooled libraries were sequenced on an Illumina MiSeq using v2 2x251 paired-end kits, and typically about 0.95-2.3 million reads were obtained per sample. Each sample's library went into the pool at approximately 4 nM, and roughly 5-8% PhiX was added to help with cluster recognition. In the source study's methods: Using tag matching that tolerated one base-pair mismatch, Decombinator assigned V and J genes to FASTQ reads that had been processed by Demultiplexor. By using UMIs, Collapsinator corrected both sequencing errors and the frequency errors caused by PCR heterogeneity. TCRs were translated and CDR3s were extracted from the conserved cysteine to the FGXG phenylalanine by CDR3Translator, with non-productive sequences being flagged. Gini, Shannon entropy and inverse Simpson indices were calculated on repertoires subsampled to equal numbers of UMI-defined TCRs. Within the linear range, a power law was fitted by maximum likelihood to the distributions of clonotype abundance. When run on a single naive CD8 sample, MIGEC and the pipeline yielded similar UMI counts, similar unique TCR numbers and similar clonal distributions. A set of 7,322 CMV-associated CDR3 sequences, compiled from VDJdb and a published dataset, was used to search the repertoires. TCRdb cleaned the public reads at Q25 with fastp, built clones with MiXCR and kept in-frame beta chains. Rows merge per CDR3 protein into single entries with the most common DNA and genes. These V and J calls rely on TCRdb rather than the paper's analysis. For this sample the table gives about 85,000 distinct CDR3 sequences, of which about 12% were detected only once. 0.9% to 0.95% of the sample belongs to the ten largest clones.

V was cut back by 3 bases and J by 1 base, leaving a gap of 6 bases between them. The germline V gene encodes CDR1 DFQATT and CDR2 SNEGSKA (reference sequence). From the cysteine through the phenylalanine, the CDR3 covers 12 amino acids. Of the read, only the CDR3 DNA is kept; its 36 bases are in frame from base 1. From the second PCR step onward, the TCR alpha chain libraries and the TCR beta chain libraries were amplified separately. To determine each donor's CMV status, fresh PBMCs were stimulated overnight with CMV viral lysate, and IFNgamma production from CD4+ T cells was then assessed. Using Miltenyi beads, CD4 T cells were first positively selected, and CD8 T cells were then positively selected from the CD4-negative fraction. After staining for CD3, CD4, CD8, CD45RA, CD27 and a live/dead dye, cells were sorted on a BD Aria II into four subsets based on CD45RA and CD27. Three healthy volunteers provided blood, and the blood of each volunteer was split into CD4 and CD8 T cells and then into four differentiation subsets. Approximately 120 ml of peripheral blood was collected from each donor, and PBMC were isolated by Ficoll-Paque PLUS density-gradient centrifugation. The sorted cells were lysed in RLT buffer, after which RNA was extracted using a Qiagen RNeasy kit and kept at -80 degrees C.

The V and J segments used are TRBV20-1 and TRBJ1-1, with no confident D gene call. The sample comprised central memory CD4+ T cells from blood. Taken with the paper, the label for cell subset or site translates to: central memory, CD45RA- CD27+. The TCR was taken from a human donor in good health. The CDR3 here reads CSASRANTEAFF. Read as DNA, the sequence is TGCAGTGCTAGTAGGGCGAACACTGAAGCTTTCTTT.